The rows below give T cell receptor beta chains drawn from one sample of a study of blood T cell repertoires in COVID-19. The repertoire was sequenced with immunoSEQ multiplex PCR; TCRdb's copy has only in-frame clones and lacks some. The top ten hold nearly 6% of the sample, which has about 200,000 clones, roughly 80% seen once. The sample consisted of peripheral blood. These receptors all stem from a woman aged 40-49 years with COVID-19, enrolled during active disease. The CDR3 runs from the conserved cysteine through the conserved F or W. A D gene is named only where the DNA matches it firmly. Size is omitted from some rows. Given values are once, few, many or a class for expanded clones.

d_call j_call v_call clone_size cdr3_nt cdr3_aa
TRBD1 TRBJ1-1 TRBV6-5 - TGTGCCAGCAGTTACTTGGGGGGGACAGGTGAAGCTTTCTTT CASSYLGGTGEAFF
TRBD2 TRBJ2-1 TRBV5-4 - TGTGCCAGCAGCTTGATAGCGGGACGGAATGAGCAGTTCTTC CASSLIAGRNEQFF
- TRBJ1-1 TRBV29-1 few TGCAGCGTTGAGTTCCCCCGAGCTTTCTTT CSVEFPRAFF
- TRBJ2-5 TRBV7-9 - TGTGCCAGCAGCTGGGGAGTCCAAGAGACCCAGTACTTC CASSWGVQETQYF
- TRBJ1-5 TRBV29-1 - TGCAGCGTTGCATTCAGGGTGAATCAGCCCCAGCATTTT CSVAFRVNQPQHF
TRBD1 TRBJ2-2 TRBV7-6 - TGTGCCAGCAGCCATCGGACAGGGAGAGCCGGGGAGCTGTTTTTT CASSHRTGRAGELFF
- TRBJ1-2 TRBV5-4 few TGTGCCAGCACCCTGGACAGAAACTATGGCTACACCTTC CASTLDRNYGYTF
- TRBJ1-2 TRBV6-5 - TGTGCCAGCAGTCTGGGCCCCGACAGGTACTATGGCTACACCTTC CASSLGPDRYYGYTF
TRBD1 TRBJ1-1 TRBV19 - TGTGCCAGTAGTATAGATCAACAGGGGGCGTCAAATCCTGAAGCTTTCTTT CASSIDQQGASNPEAFF
TRBD1 TRBJ1-1 TRBV7-9 - TGTGCCAGCAGCTTCCCCCGAGACAGGGGGCGAGCTTTCTTT CASSFPRDRGRAFF
TRBD1 TRBJ1-2 TRBV30 once TGTGCCTGGAGTGTGACTGGACAGGACGGCTACACCTTC CAWSVTGQDGYTF
- TRBJ2-7 TRBV7-9 - TGTGCCAGCAGCCCGACAGATCACCAATACGAGCAGTACTTC CASSPTDHQYEQYF
TRBD2 TRBJ2-1 TRBV6-5 - TGTGCCAGCAGCGGGGGACTAGCGACCTACAATGAGCAGTTCTTC CASSGGLATYNEQFF
TRBD1 TRBJ1-2 TRBV6-6 - TGTGCCAGCAGGGGAATCGGGACAGTTGACAACTATGGCTACACCTTC CASRGIGTVDNYGYTF
- TRBJ1-1 TRBV7-2 - TGTGCCAGCAGCTTAGCGCTACAGGGCCAAGCTTTCTTT CASSLALQGQAFF
- TRBJ2-3 TRBV6-6 - TGTGCCAGCAGTTACTCGGGGCAGTCTACAGATACGCAGTATTTT CASSYSGQSTDTQYF
TRBD1 TRBJ2-7 TRBV29-1 - TGCAGCGTTGAGGGGACAGACAAGTCCTACGAGCAGTACTTC CSVEGTDKSYEQYF
- TRBJ1-1 TRBV3-1/TRBV3-2 - TGTGCCAGCAGCCAATTTCAGGGACTAAGTGGAGGGGCTTTCTTT CASSQFQGLSGGAFF
- TRBJ1-2 TRBV25-1 - TGTGCCAGCAGTGAGACGTCGGGGGGGCTGGGTGGCTACACCTTC CASSETSGGLGGYTF
- TRBJ1-5 TRBV4-1 - TGCGCCAGCAGCCAAACAGGGACGGGGAGCAATCAGCCCCAGCATTTT CASSQTGTGSNQPQHF
TRBD1 TRBJ1-2 TRBV4-1 - TGCGCCAGCAGCCTACCGGGGGGGACAGAGGTCTATGGCTACACCTTC CASSLPGGTEVYGYTF
- TRBJ2-2 TRBV2 - TGTGCCAGCAAAGAACTAGGTGGCGGGGAGCTGTTTTTT CASKELGGGELFF
- TRBJ1-6 TRBV2 - TGTGCCGGGCGGGGGGGGACTTCACCCCTCCACTTT CAGRGGTSPLHF
TRBD1 TRBJ1-2 TRBV7-8 few TGTGCCAGCAGCTTAGGGACAGGGGCTGACTACTATGGCTACACCTTC CASSLGTGADYYGYTF
- TRBJ2-1 TRBV7-9 - TGTGCCAGCACCCTTTCGGTGAACCAGTTCTTC CASTLSVNQFF
- TRBJ2-2 TRBV11-3 few TGTGCCAGCAGCTTAGCGACAGGATCGAACACCGGGGAGCTGTTTTTT CASSLATGSNTGELFF
- TRBJ1-6 TRBV21-1 - TGTGCCAGCAGCTTGGGCCGGCCGGATTCACCCCTCCACTTT CASSLGRPDSPLHF
TRBD1 TRBJ2-3 TRBV5-6 - TGTGCCAGCAGTACAGGACAGGTTAACACAGATACGCAGTATTTT CASSTGQVNTDTQYF